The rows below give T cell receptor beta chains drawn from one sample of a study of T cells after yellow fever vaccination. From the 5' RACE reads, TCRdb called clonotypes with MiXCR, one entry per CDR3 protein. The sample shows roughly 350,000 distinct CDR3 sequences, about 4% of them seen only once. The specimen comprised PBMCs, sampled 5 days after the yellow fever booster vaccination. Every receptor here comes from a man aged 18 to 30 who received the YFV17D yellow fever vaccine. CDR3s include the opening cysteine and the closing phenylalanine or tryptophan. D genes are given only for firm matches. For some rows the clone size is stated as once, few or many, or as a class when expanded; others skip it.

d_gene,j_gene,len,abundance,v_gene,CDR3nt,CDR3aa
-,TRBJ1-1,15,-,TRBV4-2,TGTGCCAGCAGCCAAGAGGGCAGGGCGGACACTGAAGCTTTCTTT,CASSQEGRADTEAFF
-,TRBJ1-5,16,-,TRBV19,TGTGCCAGTAGAGACGAATGGGGAAACCAAGGTCAGCCCCAGCATTTT,CASRDEWGNQGQPQHF
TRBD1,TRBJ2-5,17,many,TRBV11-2,TGTGCCAGCAGCCGTACTGGGACAGGGGTCTCCCAAGAGACCCAGTACTTC,CASSRTGTGVSQETQYF
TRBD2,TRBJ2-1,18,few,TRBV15,TGTGCCACCAGCCCCCGGGCCCCTCTAGCGGGGGGGATTAATGAGCAGTTCTTC,CATSPRAPLAGGINEQFF
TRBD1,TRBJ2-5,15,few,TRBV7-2,TGTGCCAGCAGCTATGGACAGGGGGCGGTGGAGACCCAGTACTTC,CASSYGQGAVETQYF
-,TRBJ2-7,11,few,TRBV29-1,TGCAGCGGCGGACAGTCCTACGAGCAGTACTTC,CSGGQSYEQYF
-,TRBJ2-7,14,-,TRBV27,TGTGCCAGCAGTTGGGCAGGGAGGTCCTACGAGCAGTACTTC,CASSWAGRSYEQYF
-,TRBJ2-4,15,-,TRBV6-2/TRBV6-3,TGTGCCAGCAGTTACAGGGTTTTAGCCAAAAACATTCAGTACTTC,CASSYRVLAKNIQYF
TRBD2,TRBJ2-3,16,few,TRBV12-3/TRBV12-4,TGTGCCAGCACCCCCTTAGCGGGGGGGTTCCCAGATACGCAGTATTTT,CASTPLAGGFPDTQYF
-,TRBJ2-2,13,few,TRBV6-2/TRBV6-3,TGTGCCGGAACTTCAAGAGGGTCCGGGGAGCTGTTTTTT,CAGTSRGSGELFF
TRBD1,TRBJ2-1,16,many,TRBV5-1,TGCGCCAGCAGCTTTAGCTGGACAGGGGCATACAATGAGCAGTTCTTC,CASSFSWTGAYNEQFF
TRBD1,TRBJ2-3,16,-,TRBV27,TGTGCCAGCAGACCTCGGACAGGGGGTTTTCTGGATACGCAGTATTTT,CASRPRTGGFLDTQYF
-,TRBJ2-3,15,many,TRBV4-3,TGCGCCAGCAGCCAAGTTAGGGGGGTGGGGGATACGCAGTATTTT,CASSQVRGVGDTQYF
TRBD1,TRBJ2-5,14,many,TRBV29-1,TGCAGCGTTGAAGTAGAAGGGGGCGGGGAGACCCAGTACTTC,CSVEVEGGGETQYF
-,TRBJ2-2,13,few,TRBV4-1,TGCGCCAGCTATGGGGGAGGGGGCGGGGAGCTGTTTTTT,CASYGGGGGELFF
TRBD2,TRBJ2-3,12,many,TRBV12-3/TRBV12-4,TGTGCCAGCAGTCACCCCGGGACTAGGATAATTTTT,CASSHPGTRIIF
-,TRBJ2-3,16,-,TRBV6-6,TGTGCCAGCAGTTATTGGGGGGGGGCCGGCGCAGATACGCAGTATTTT,CASSYWGGAGADTQYF
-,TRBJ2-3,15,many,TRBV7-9,TGTGCCAGCAGCGGTGGCGGGGTGTCAGGAGATACGCAGTATTTT,CASSGGGVSGDTQYF
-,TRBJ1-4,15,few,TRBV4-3,TGCGCCAGCAGCCAAGAGAGGGAGATTAATGAAAAACTGTTTTTT,CASSQEREINEKLFF
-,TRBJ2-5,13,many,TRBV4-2,TGTGCCAGCAGCCAAGTAGGAGAAGAGACCCAGTACTTC,CASSQVGEETQYF
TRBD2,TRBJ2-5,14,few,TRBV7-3,TGTGCCAGCAGCTTAGGGCTAGCGGGGGCCCTCCAGTACTTC,CASSLGLAGALQYF
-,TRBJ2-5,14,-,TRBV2,TGTGCCAGCCTTCTGGGGTTTCGTCAAGAGACCCAGTACTTC,CASLLGFRQETQYF
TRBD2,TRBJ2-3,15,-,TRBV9,TGTGCCAGCAGCCCTGGACTAGCGGGGGGGGATACGCAGTATTTT,CASSPGLAGGDTQYF
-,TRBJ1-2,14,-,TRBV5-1,TGCGCCAGCAGCTTGGAGGACAACAACTATGGCTACACCTTC,CASSLEDNNYGYTF
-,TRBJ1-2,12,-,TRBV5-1,TGCGCCAGGATCACTGCTAACTATGGCTACACCTTC,CARITANYGYTF
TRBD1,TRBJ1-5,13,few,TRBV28,TGTGCCAGCAGCGACAGGGGAGGTCAGCCCCAGCATTTT,CASSDRGGQPQHF
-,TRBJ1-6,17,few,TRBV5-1,TGCGCCAGCAGCTCGGACAGTACCAAACATTTTAATTCACCCCTCCACTTT,CASSSDSTKHFNSPLHF
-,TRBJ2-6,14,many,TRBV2,TGTGCCAGCAGTGGTGTAACTGGGGCCAACGTCCTGACTTTC,CASSGVTGANVLTF
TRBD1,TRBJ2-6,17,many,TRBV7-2,TGTGCCAGCAGCTCGGACAGGGTTCCCGCTGGGGCCAACGTCCTGACTTTC,CASSSDRVPAGANVLTF
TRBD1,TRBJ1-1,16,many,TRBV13,TGTGCCAGCAGCCGGAGGACAGGGGGATTGAACACTGAAGCTTTCTTT,CASSRRTGGLNTEAFF
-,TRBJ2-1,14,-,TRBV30,TGTGCCTGGAGTGTACCGGAACAGTACAATGAGCAGTTCTTC,CAWSVPEQYNEQFF
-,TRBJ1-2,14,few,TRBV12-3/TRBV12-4,TGTGCCAGCAGTTTAACGCCCAGAATCTATGGCTACACCTTC,CASSLTPRIYGYTF
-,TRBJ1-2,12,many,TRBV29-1,TGCAGCGTTGAACAGGGAGGCTATGGCTACACCTTC,CSVEQGGYGYTF
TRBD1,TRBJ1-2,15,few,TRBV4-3,TGCGCCAGCAGCCCGCGACAGGGGGCGTACAATGGCTACACCTTC,CASSPRQGAYNGYTF
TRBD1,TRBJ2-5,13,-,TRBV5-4,TGTGCCAGCAGTCTCCAGACAGGGGAGACCCAGTACTTC,CASSLQTGETQYF
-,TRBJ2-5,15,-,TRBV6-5,TGTGCCAGCCTATCCAGAGGGCTCCCATACGAGACCCAGTACTTC,CASLSRGLPYETQYF
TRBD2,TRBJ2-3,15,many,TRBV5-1,TGCGCCAGCGCTACTAGCGGTGATTTCACAGATACGCAGTATTTT,CASATSGDFTDTQYF
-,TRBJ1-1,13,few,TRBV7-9,TGTGCCAGCTTCCCGCGAGTTAACACTGAAGCTTTCTTT,CASFPRVNTEAFF
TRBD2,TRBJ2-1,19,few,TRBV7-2,TGTGCCAGCAGCTTAAATAGGGGACTAGCTGAGAGCTCCTACAATGAGCAGTTCTTC,CASSLNRGLAESSYNEQFF
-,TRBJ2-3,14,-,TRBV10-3,TGTGCCATCAGTGATCACAGGGATGCAGATACGCAGTATTTT,CAISDHRDADTQYF
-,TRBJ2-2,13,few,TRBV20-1,TGCAGTGCTACCGACCCGAACACCGGGGAGCTGTTTTTT,CSATDPNTGELFF
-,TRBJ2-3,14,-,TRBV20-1,TGCAGTGCAACGGGACGGACGATCACAGATACGCAGTATTTT,CSATGRTITDTQYF